Sequencing of this T cell receptor (beta chain) was carried out in a study of Tregs in tolerant kidney transplant recipients. Study-wide background: An approximately three-day belatacept mixed lymphocyte reaction, sometimes plus 5-day graft donor restimulation, preceded CD4+CD25+CD127- sorting.

Overall study results and limits: Donor-specific Treg expansion exceeded global Treg expansion in tolerant patients, suggesting antigen drive.

The length of the CDR3 is 12 residues. Looked up from germline, CDR1 is MGHDK and CDR2 is SYGVNS. V lost 8 bases and J lost 8, with 16 bases in between. Libraries were prepared by immunoSEQ multiplex PCR; TCRdb keeps only in-frame clonotypes and omits some of them. The sample records 4,500 to 7,000 clones, almost 90% being singletons. Note on this clone: Its antigen is unknown.

The clonotype originates from a human patient who received a combined kidney and bone marrow transplant. V and J are TRBV25-1 and TRBJ2-7; no clear D. Sequences were derived from Tregs from blood cultured with allogeneic cells, sampled before the transplant. This chain's CDR3 is CASSPARGKQYF. CDR3 nucleotides: TGTGCCAGCTCCCCAGCGCGAGGCAAGCAGTACTTC.